This T cell receptor beta chain was captured by sequencing in a study of cytomegalovirus exposure and HLA in healthy donors. Study-wide points: For TCR beta chains, V- and J-gene trimming was later linked to a missense DCLRE1C variant.

13 Jbeta primers and 60 Vbeta primers were used for the PCR. As originally analysed: Later work found 80 million or so unique TCR beta chains, with some 11 million shared. TCRdb's copy holds only in-frame clones and misses some; the assay was immunoSEQ multiplex PCR. That table gives V, J and clone size, and the DNA gave D and trimming. The profile shows 200,000 or so clones, over 65% of them singletons. For this clone: Antigen unknown.

CDR1 and CDR2 from the germline V gene are SGHVS and FQNEAQ. V was shortened by 5 bases and J by 8 bases, with 15 bases between the two germline ends. This CDR3 has 13 amino acids. Sample: PBMCs. The TCR comes from a boy aged 2 to 10 in good health and CMV-seronegative. This chain connects TRBV7-8 to TRBJ1-2, with D possibly matching TRBD1 (5 bases). CDR3 nucleotide sequence: TGTGCCAGCAGCCCAACGGGGGATGTAGGCTACACCTTC. Protein product: CASSPTGDVGYTF. Full variable domain (outside the CDR3, taken from reference TRBV7-8 and TRBJ1-2): GAGVSQSPRYKVAKRGQDVALRCDPISGHVSLFWYQQALGQGPEFLTYFQNEAQLDKSGLPSDRFFAERPEGSVSTLKIQRTQQEDSAVYLCASSPTGDVGYTFGSGTRLTVV.